These 10 T cell receptor beta chains were all obtained from the same sample, sequenced in a study of blood T cell repertoires in COVID-19. The data were produced by immunoSEQ multiplex PCR, yet TCRdb's version contains in-frame clones alone and is incomplete. The sample records 350,000 to 400,000 clones, roughly 90% being singletons. Sequenced input: PBMCs or T cells enriched from blood (not recorded which). These receptors were obtained from a young woman who had recovered from COVID-19.

Here the CDR3 reads CASSVFDRGPPYTEAFF. The DNA of the CDR3 is TGTGCCAGCAGCGTCTTCGACAGGGGCCCCCCGTACACTGAAGCTTTCTTT. J is TRBJ1-1 and V is TRBV9; 8 bases are a match to TRBD1. Germline CDR1 SGDLS, CDR2 YYNGEE. V gave up 2 bases and J gave up 3 bases; unmatched junction bases: 12. This CDR3 region has 17 residues.

The chain uses TRBV5-6 and TRBJ1-6; D uncertain. From germline, CDR1 is SGHDT and CDR2 YYEEEE. V was clipped by 1 base and J by 14 bases, with 13 bases between them. The CDR3 loop spans 13 amino acids. CDR3 sequence reads: CASSLHALRALHF. CDR3 coding DNA: TGTGCCAGCAGCTTGCACGCGCTGCGAGCCCTCCACTTT.

This chain joins TRBV11-2 and TRBJ2-1; maybe TRBD2 (5 bases). This CDR3 is built from 15 residues. Trimming took off 0 bases at V and 10 bases at J, with 16 bases between the two ends. In germline, CDR1 is SGHAT, CDR2 FQNNGV. The CDR3 sequence: CASSLEFTDRGEQFF. CDR3 nucleotide sequence: TGTGCCAGCAGCTTAGAATTTACGGACCGCGGGGAGCAGTTCTTC.

This clone came up once. The chain employs TRBV7-9 and TRBJ1-2; D unclear. The CDR3 runs 11 residues. Trimming shortened V by 5 bases and J by 6 bases, and 7 bases separated the two germline ends. CDR1 and CDR2 (germline): SEHNR, FQNEAQ (reference sequence). CDR3 bases: TGTGCCAGCAGCACCACTGATGGCTACACCTTC. This translates into CASSTTDGYTF.

Only one count was recorded for this clone. The rearrangement joins TRBV24-1 to TRBJ2-7; 7 bases agree with TRBD1. The germline V gene has CDR1 KGHDR and CDR2 SFDVKD. CDR3 length: 15 residues. V was clipped by 3 bases and J by 2 bases; unmatched bases: 6. The CDR3 region has the DNA TGTGCCACCAGTGATCCTGGCAGGGGGACCTACGAGCAGTACTTC. Amino acids: CATSDPGRGTYEQYF.

This chain connects TRBV5-1 to TRBJ2-1, with 7 nucleotides matching TRBD2. V was pared by 0 bases and J by 6 bases, with 9 bases of the junction left unmatched. CDR1 is SGHRS, CDR2 YFSETQ, per germline. The CDR3 extends over 16 amino acids. The CDR3 is CASSLDGGIGVNEQFF. CDR3 bases: TGCGCCAGCAGCTTGGACGGGGGGATCGGCGTCAATGAGCAGTTCTTC.

CDR3 region: CASSEDVAGGSSYNEQFF. The CDR3 DNA is TGTGCCAGCAGTGAGGATGTAGCGGGGGGGAGCTCCTACAATGAGCAGTTCTTC. This chain joins TRBV6-1 and TRBJ2-1, with 11 bases matching TRBD2. CDR3 length equals 18 residues. Germline CDR1 MNHNS, CDR2 SASEGT. V dropped 3 bases and J dropped 0; count of bases not matched to a gene: 7.

The chain has TRBV3-1 (or the pseudogene TRBV3-2) and TRBJ2-1, with 7 bases matching TRBD2. The ends lost 5 bases at V and 5 bases at J; junction bases unmatched: 9. The germline gives CDR1 LGHDT, CDR2 YNNKEL (reference sequence). The CDR3 consists of 15 residues. CDR3 loop: CASSFTGTTHNEQFF. The CDR3 bases are TGTGCCAGCAGCTTTACCGGGACTACTCACAATGAGCAGTTCTTC.

This sequence joins TRBV23-1 and TRBJ2-7; possibly TRBD2 for D (5 bases). TRBV23-1 is an ORF, with its function uncertain. The CDR3 spans 14 residues. Between the trimmed V and J ends, which lost 6 bases and 3 bases, there was a span of 15 bases. Here the CDR3 DNA reads TGCGCCAGCAGATGGACTCGCTTTAACTACGAGCAGTACTTC. Amino acid sequence: CASRWTRFNYEQYF.

The chain recombines TRBV5-4 with TRBJ2-7; D perhaps matches TRBD1 (6 bases). Germline CDR1 reads SGHNT; CDR2 reads YYREEE (reference sequence). V was clipped by 4 bases and J by 2 bases, with 13 bases between them. CDR3 length: 14 amino acids. CDR3 nucleotides: TGTGCCAGCAGCCATGGGGACAAGACCTACGAGCAGTACTTC. Encoded protein: CASSHGDKTYEQYF. The full variable domain, completed using reference TRBV5-4 and TRBJ2-7, is ETGVTQSPTHLIKTRGQQVTLRCSSQSGHNTVSWYQQALGQGPQFIFQYYREEENGRGNFPPRFSGLQFPNYSSELNVNALELDDSALYLCASSHGDKTYEQYFGPGTRLTVT.